This TCR beta chain was profiled in a study of T cell repertoires in cytomegalovirus infection. Study-level information: Recently identified HLA-C-restricted CMV epitopes were used, and well-studied HLA-B-restricted CMV epitopes were used as well. Evidence of both CMV infection and a matching HLA type came from public TCR beta signatures. Study-level points and caveats: Dominant in the ex vivo response were TCR beta clonotypes restricted by HLA-C and specific for CMV.

Germline V lookup: CDR1 DFQATT, CDR2 SNEGSKA (reference sequence). This CDR3 is built from 14 residues. To note about this clonotype: Its target is not known. Sequence at one end of the junction differs from germline and may be a read error.

From the reads, TCRdb called clonotypes with MiXCR, one entry per CDR3 protein. The table lists 80,000 to 90,000 distinct CDR3 sequences, about 44% of them singletons, with approximately 95% in the top ten. The rearrangement uses TRBV20-1 and TRBJ2-7; D possibly corresponds to TRBD1 (6 bases). The sequencing used CD8+ T cells from cultured PBMCs, collected from culture after CMV antigen stimulation. The sequence was collected from a human donor in good health (CMV status not recorded). Some clones in this sample may be carry-over from other donors' samples. CDR3 loop: CSAGEIDRNYEQYF. CDR3 nucleotides: TGCAGTGCTGGAGAGATCGACAGGAACTACGAGCAGTACTTC.